This TCR beta chain was identified during a study of T cells in Graves' hyperthyroidism and ophthalmopathy. About the study: At the time of initial diagnosis and before any treatment, peripheral blood was collected. General study points: Blood also held most thyroid clonotypes expanded beyond 0.001. Ophthalmopathy was identified by the model a median about 6.8 months ahead of onset.

Details on this clonotype: Its antigen is undetermined.

The germline V gene has CDR1 SGHKS and CDR2 YYEKEE (reference sequence). Trimming at V came to 3 bases and at J to 4 bases, leaving 9 bases not matched to a gene. The CDR3 has 15 amino acids. Researchers amplified the TCR beta CDR3 regions from RNA transcripts. Using the HTBI primer set, a first-round RT-PCR was run on the TCR CDR3. TCRdb itself ran the multiplex PCR reads through MiXCR, one entry per CDR3 protein. The data show hundreds of thousands of distinct CDR3 sequences, approximately 16% seen once. Each diagnosis was grounded in clinical symptoms, serum thyroxine and TRAb, thyroid ultrasound, and orbital computed tomography.

The V and J genes are TRBV5-5 and TRBJ2-5; 7 nucleotides match TRBD1. The origin of this receptor is a man aged 40-49 years with Graves' hyperthyroidism. What was sequenced was blood. CDR3 region: CASSSYRGEGETQYF. The CDR3 DNA reads as TGTGCCAGCAGCTCCTACAGGGGAGAGGGAGAGACCCAGTACTTC.